This TCR beta chain was sequenced for a study of blood T cell repertoires in COVID-19. Study at large: The United States, Italy and Spain were the sources of the acute and convalescent COVID-19 samples.

V gave up 3 bases and J gave up 5 bases; unmatched junction bases: 21. The CDR3 has 19 residues. Per the germline V gene, CDR1 is SGHRS and CDR2 is YFSETQ. This clone was counted at least ten times. Here immunoSEQ multiplex PCR was the method, and the copy in TCRdb shows in-frame clones only, minus some. The sample comprises approximately 280,000 clones, roughly 86% of which are singletons, and 2.6% rests with the top ten. The receptor was isolated from a woman aged 18 to 35 who had recovered from COVID-19. This chain links TRBV5-1 with TRBJ2-7, with 9 positions matching TRBD2. The sequenced sample consisted of PBMCs or T cells enriched from blood (not recorded which). DNA of the CDR3: TGCGCCAGCAGCTCCCCCGGTAGCGGGAGTATTTGGGATGTCGACGAGCAGTACTTC. Residues: CASSSPGSGSIWDVDEQYF.